What follows are 23 T cell receptor beta chains derived from one specimen sequenced in a study of blood T cell repertoires in COVID-19. Sequencing was performed with immunoSEQ multiplex PCR; in TCRdb, only in-frame clones are kept and a portion is missing. In the table there are around 110,000 clones, approximately 87% of which are singletons. Sequencing used peripheral blood. The receptors here all came from a man younger than 45 with acute or convalescent COVID-19.

This chain connects TRBV13 to TRBJ2-1; possible D gene TRBD2, 5 bases. The CDR3 runs to 14 residues. Germline V gene lookup returns CDR1 PRHDT and CDR2 FYEKMQ (reference sequence). Trimming left V 3 bases short and J 3 bases short, with 9 bases between. The CDR3 reads CASSLDSYYNEQFF. The CDR3 bases are TGTGCCAGCAGCTTGGACTCCTACTACAATGAGCAGTTCTTC.

The chain employs TRBV5-6 and TRBJ2-5, with 11 nucleotides matching TRBD2. CDR3 length: 17 amino acids. J gave up 4 bases and V 4 bases, and 12 bases lay outside the gene matches. The germline V gene encodes CDR1 SGHDT and CDR2 YYEEEE. CDR3 bases: TGTGCCAGCAGCCTCACTAAACCCCTAGCGGGGGGAGAGACCCAGTACTTC. This sequence encodes CASSLTKPLAGGETQYF. Filled out from reference TRBV5-6 and TRBJ2-5, the complete variable domain reads DAGVTQSPTHLIKTRGQQVTLRCSPKSGHDTVSWYQQALGQGPQFIFQYYEEEERQRGNFPDRFSGHQFPNYSSELNVNALLLGDSALYLCASSLTKPLAGGETQYFGPGTRLLVL.

V and J are TRBV6-2 or TRBV6-3 and TRBJ2-2; 9 bases are shared with TRBD2. The CDR3 runs to 18 residues. Germline trimming cut 0 bases from V and 4 bases from J; bases unmatched to any gene: 9. Germline CDR1 and CDR2: MNHEY and SVGEGT. The CDR3 nucleotides are TGTGCCAGCAGTTACTCCGGCGGGAGGGCCGGGGGCACCGGGGAGCTGTTTTTT. This codes for CASSYSGGRAGGTGELFF.

This chain uses TRBV3-1 (or the pseudogene TRBV3-2) with TRBJ1-1; D unresolved. The germline V and J ends were trimmed by 0 bases and 0 bases, with 5 bases remaining between them. CDR3 size: 14 residues. Germline CDR1 and CDR2: LGHDT and YNNKEL (reference sequence). The CDR3 here is CASSQDQVNTEAFF. The CDR3 bases are TGTGCCAGCAGCCAAGATCAGGTGAACACTGAAGCTTTCTTT.

The chain couples TRBV13 to TRBJ1-4; a weak D match, TRBD1 (6 bases). The V gene lost 5 bases and the J gene lost 0 bases, with 19 bases spanning the gap. Germline V gives CDR1 PRHDT, CDR2 FYEKMQ (reference sequence). The CDR3 consists of 18 residues. The CDR3 region has the DNA TGTGCCAGCAGCCGCCTGGGGGGGGCCCCTGCAACTAATGAAAAACTGTTTTTT. Residues: CASSRLGGAPATNEKLFF.

The chain combines TRBV6-5 with TRBJ1-1, with a weak D call TRBD1 (5 bases). Germline values: CDR1 MNHEY, CDR2 SVGAGI. This CDR3 contains 14 residues. Trimming shortened V by 2 bases and J by 1 base, and 8 bases separated the two germline ends. Here the CDR3 DNA reads TGTGCCAGCAGTTACCGCGGGGCGAACACTGAAGCTTTCTTT. Amino acid sequence: CASSYRGANTEAFF.

V usage is TRBV20-1 and J usage is TRBJ2-7; no definite D call. Trimming cost V 3 bases and J 2 bases, with 11 bases left between them. CDR1 is DFQATT and CDR2 is SNEGSKA in the germline V gene (reference sequence). The CDR3 consists of 13 residues. The DNA for the CDR3 is TGCAGTGCTAGTGATGGGCCGGCCTACGAGCAGTACTTC. Its translation: CSASDGPAYEQYF.

The chain carries TRBV3-1 (or the pseudogene TRBV3-2) and TRBJ2-1; TRBD1 matches 9 bases. The junction had 10 bases not matched to a gene; V was cut back by 2 bases and J by 8 bases. Germline V lookup: CDR1 LGHDT, CDR2 YNNKEL (reference sequence). The CDR3 extends over 16 amino acids. The CDR3 reads CASSQRYGDRAYEQFF. As DNA, the CDR3 is TGTGCCAGCAGCCAACGTTATGGGGACAGGGCATATGAGCAGTTCTTC.

The rearrangement joins TRBV15 to TRBJ1-4; D is uncertain. Trimming removed 0 bases from V and 0 bases from J, with 11 bases in between. This CDR3 region has 17 residues. The germline gives CDR1 LNHNV, CDR2 YYDKDF (reference sequence). The DNA for the CDR3 is TGTGCCACCAGCAGAGATGGCCCATCCCCAACTAATGAAAAACTGTTTTTT. Translation: CATSRDGPSPTNEKLFF.

This chain connects TRBV9 to TRBJ1-2; the D gene is possibly TRBD1 (5 bases). The CDR3 spans 15 residues. Germline lookup yields CDR1 SGDLS and CDR2 YYNGEE. Between the trimmed V and J ends, which lost 3 bases and 6 bases, there was a span of 18 bases. This chain's CDR3 is CASSASKTLGDGYTF. Written as DNA, the CDR3 is TGTGCCAGCAGCGCATCAAAGACGTTAGGGGATGGCTACACCTTC.

DNA for the CDR3: TGTGCCAGCAGCCCGGGAGCGCTTCTCTATGGCTACACCTTC. Translated: CASSPGALLYGYTF. The chain links TRBV7-9 to TRBJ1-2; D unresolved. The germline V gene encodes CDR1 SEHNR and CDR2 FQNEAQ (reference sequence). V was clipped by 5 bases and J by 4 bases, with 14 bases between them. This CDR3 comprises 14 residues.

The chain links TRBV5-1 to TRBJ2-2, with 12 bases aligning to TRBD1. The J segment lost 7 bases and the V segment lost 4 bases, leaving 5 bases of the junction unmatched. This CDR3 contains 15 residues. Germline V gene sequence: CDR1 SGHRS, CDR2 YFSETQ. The CDR3 loop is CASSQGTGGHGELFF. CDR3 DNA sequence: TGCGCCAGCAGCCAAGGGACAGGGGGCCACGGGGAGCTGTTTTTT.

This clone was seen just once. CDR3 sequence reads: CAIRETDYPSGELFF. The CDR3 DNA reads TGTGCCATCAGGGAAACGGACTATCCCAGCGGGGAGCTGTTTTTT. The V and J genes are TRBV10-3 and TRBJ2-2; TRBD2 is a possible D gene (6 bases). The germline V gene encodes CDR1 ENHRY and CDR2 SYGVKD. This CDR3 is built from 15 residues. The V end was cut by 6 bases, the J end by 7 bases, with 18 bases between.

In its sample, this clone was seen once. The CDR3 DNA follows: TGTGCCAGCAGCGTAGAGGTCTCAGGAGAGACCCAGTACTTC. Encoded protein: CASSVEVSGETQYF. This rearrangement joins TRBV9 to TRBJ2-5; D is undetermined. This CDR3 spans 14 amino acids. V was shortened by 0 bases and J by 4 bases, with 10 bases between the two germline ends. CDR1 and CDR2 from the germline V gene are SGDLS and YYNGEE.

The chain combines TRBV19 with TRBJ1-2; TRBD1 matches at 9 bases. Germline V gene lookup returns CDR1 LNHDA and CDR2 SQIVND (reference sequence). The CDR3 loop spans 16 amino acids. V was pared by 7 bases and J by 8 bases, with 17 bases of the junction left unmatched. The DNA of the CDR3 is TGTGCCAGTACCGGAGAACCGGGACAGGGTTTTAAAGGCTACACCTTC. This gives the protein CASTGEPGQGFKGYTF.

This clone was seen only a few times. The chain combines TRBV11-2 with TRBJ1-2, with TRBD1 as a possible D gene (6 bases). The CDR3 spans 15 residues. The germline V gene encodes CDR1 SGHAT and CDR2 FQNNGV. V lost 4 bases and J lost 4, with 16 bases in between. As DNA, the CDR3 is TGTGCCAGCAGCTCCCTTAGGGGGGGGTCCTATGGCTACACCTTC. Its translation: CASSSLRGGSYGYTF. Looking up the rest from reference TRBV11-2 and TRBJ1-2 gives the full variable domain: EAGVAQSPRYKIIEKRQSVAFWCNPISGHATLYWYQQILGQGPKLLIQFQNNGVVDDSQLPKDRFSAERLKGVDSTLKIQPAKLEDSAVYLCASSSLRGGSYGYTFGSGTRLTVV.

The genes are TRBV5-6 and TRBJ1-1; possible D gene TRBD1, 6 bases. The CDR3 has 15 amino acids. V was pared by 2 bases and J by 0 bases, with 11 bases between. In germline, CDR1 is SGHDT, CDR2 YYEEEE. This chain's CDR3 is CASSFRGQLNTEAFF. The CDR3 bases are TGTGCCAGCAGCTTTCGAGGACAGCTGAACACTGAAGCTTTCTTT.

The chain links TRBV12-3 or TRBV12-4 to TRBJ2-1; 8 bases map to TRBD2. Trimming removed 3 bases from V and 16 bases from J; junction bases left unmatched: 8. The CDR3 has 12 amino acids. CDR3 protein: CASSFLLGLGFF. In nucleotides, the CDR3 is TGTGCCAGCAGTTTTCTGCTGGGACTAGGCTTCTTC.

The chain has TRBV27 and TRBJ2-3; no reliable D call. Germline lookup yields CDR1 MNHEY and CDR2 SMNVEV (reference sequence). The V and J ends lost 5 bases and 2 bases respectively, with 8 bases between them. The CDR3 extends over 13 amino acids. CDR3 protein: CASSPYITDTQYF. CDR3 nucleotides: TGTGCCAGCAGTCCCTATATCACAGATACGCAGTATTTT.

The rearrangement links TRBV6-5 to TRBJ1-2; TRBD1 is a possible D gene (5 bases). V was cut by 3 bases and J by 4 bases, with 12 bases left in between. Germline V gene lookup returns CDR1 MNHEY and CDR2 SVGAGI. This CDR3 has 14 residues. CDR3 bases: TGTGCCAGCAGTTATCGACAGCGTGGCTATGGCTACACCTTC. Residues: CASSYRQRGYGYTF.

The chain links TRBV30 to TRBJ1-6; possible D gene TRBD1, 5 bases. The ends were cut back, 5 bases at V and 14 bases at J, with 13 bases in the middle. This CDR3 is 11 amino acids long. Germline CDR1 GTSNPN, CDR2 SVGIG (reference sequence). This CDR3 is CAWGQGSSLHF. In nucleotides, the CDR3 is TGTGCCTGGGGGCAGGGATCATCCCTCCACTTT.

The chain has TRBV9 and TRBJ1-2; 7 bases are a match to TRBD1. V shed 0 bases, J shed 7 bases, and the junction held 9 bases outside the gene matches. Germline V lookup: CDR1 SGDLS, CDR2 YYNGEE. The CDR3 loop spans 15 amino acids. The CDR3 here is CASSVAQGGAGGYTF. The CDR3 coding sequence is TGTGCCAGCAGCGTAGCCCAGGGGGGCGCAGGTGGCTACACCTTC.

This clone was detected only once. The V call is TRBV27, the J call TRBJ2-3, with D perhaps matching TRBD1 (6 bases). The CDR3 contains 16 residues. V dropped 3 bases and J dropped 0 bases, with 13 bases sitting between them. From germline, CDR1 is MNHEY and CDR2 SMNVEV (reference sequence). CDR3 in amino acids: CASSLGTPPSTDTQYF. The CDR3 nucleotides read TGTGCCAGCAGTTTGGGGACACCCCCTAGCACAGATACGCAGTATTTT.